The source of this TCR beta chain is a study of control samples from healthy donors and cancer patients. Trimming cost V 5 bases and J 9 bases; bases outside gene matches: 10. The CDR3 covers 15 residues. The V gene's germline CDR1 is SGHTA and CDR2 FQGNSA. TCRdb's copy holds only in-frame clones and misses some; the assay was immunoSEQ multiplex PCR. This sample has some 140,000 clones; roughly 94% occur once, and the top ten carry about 5.2%. This clone has just a few counts. Sequenced material: blood. This chain connects TRBV7-2 to TRBJ1-6; TRBD1 matches at 7 bases. This clonotype was sampled from a man aged 40-49 years in good health. As DNA, the CDR3 is TGTGCCAGCAGCGATAGCGTACAGGGGTCTTCACCCCTCCACTTT. Residues: CASSDSVQGSSPLHF.